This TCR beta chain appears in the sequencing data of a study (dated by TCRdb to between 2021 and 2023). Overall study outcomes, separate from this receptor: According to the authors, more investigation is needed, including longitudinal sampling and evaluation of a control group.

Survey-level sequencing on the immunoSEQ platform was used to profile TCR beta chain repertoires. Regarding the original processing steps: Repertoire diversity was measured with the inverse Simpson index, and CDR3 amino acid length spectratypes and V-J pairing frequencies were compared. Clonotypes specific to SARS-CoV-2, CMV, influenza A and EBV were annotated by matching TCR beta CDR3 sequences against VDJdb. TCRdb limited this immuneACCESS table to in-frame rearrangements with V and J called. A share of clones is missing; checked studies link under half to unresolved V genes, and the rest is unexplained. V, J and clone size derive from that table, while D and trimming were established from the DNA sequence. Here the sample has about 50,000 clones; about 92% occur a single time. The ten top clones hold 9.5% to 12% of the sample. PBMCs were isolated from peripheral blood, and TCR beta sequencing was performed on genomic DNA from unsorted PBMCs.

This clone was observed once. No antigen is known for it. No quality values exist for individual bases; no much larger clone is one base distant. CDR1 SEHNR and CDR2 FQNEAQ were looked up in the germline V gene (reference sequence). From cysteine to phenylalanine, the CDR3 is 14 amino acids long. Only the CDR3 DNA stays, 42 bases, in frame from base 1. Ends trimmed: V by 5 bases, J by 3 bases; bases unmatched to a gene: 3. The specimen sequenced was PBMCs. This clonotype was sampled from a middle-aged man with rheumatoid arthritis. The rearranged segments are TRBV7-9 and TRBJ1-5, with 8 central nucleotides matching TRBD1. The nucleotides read TGTGCCAGCAGCAAGACAGGGGACAATCAGCCCCAGCATTTT. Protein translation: CASSKTGDNQPQHF.